The 21 T cell receptor beta chains below were found in one sample sequenced in a study of T cells after yellow fever vaccination. Using its own MiXCR run on the 5' RACE reads, TCRdb lists one record per CDR3 protein. The sample lists nearly 350,000 distinct CDR3 sequences; about 8.3% were seen once. Specimen: PBMCs, collected approximately 40 days after the first yellow fever vaccination. These receptor sequences come from a man younger than 30 who received the YFV17D yellow fever vaccine.

V and J are TRBV10-3 and TRBJ1-5; tentatively, D is TRBD1 (6 bases). V lost 3 bases, J lost 5 bases, and 11 bases lay in between. This CDR3 has 14 residues. Germline V gene lookup returns CDR1 ENHRY and CDR2 SYGVKD. CDR3 sequence: CAISEPDRYQPQHF. In nucleotides, the CDR3 is TGTGCCATCAGTGAACCGGACAGATATCAGCCCCAGCATTTT.

CDR3 residues: CSARPSPWPGELFF. The CDR3 nucleotides read TGCAGTGCTAGACCGAGTCCTTGGCCCGGGGAGCTGTTTTTT. The chain links TRBV20-1 to TRBJ2-2; D is unclear. The CDR3 totals 14 residues. V was cut by 2 bases and J by 6 bases, with 13 bases left in between. Germline V CDR1 and CDR2: DFQATT, SNEGSKA (reference sequence).

This clonotype occurred a few times. This sequence joins TRBV4-1 and TRBJ2-3; TRBD1 or TRBD2 may be the D gene (5 bases each). CDR3 size: 13 residues. The ends were cut back, 0 bases at V and 11 bases at J, with 12 bases in the middle. The germline CDR1 and CDR2 sequences are MGHRA and YSYEKL. The CDR3 here is CASSQDTGPMQYF. CDR3 sequence (DNA): TGCGCCAGCAGCCAAGATACGGGACCAATGCAGTATTTT.

The genes are TRBV13 and TRBJ2-3, with a weak D call TRBD1 (5 bases). Germline V gene lookup returns CDR1 PRHDT and CDR2 FYEKMQ (reference sequence). The CDR3 length is 13 residues. V was shortened by 4 bases and J by 6 bases, with 11 bases between the two germline ends. CDR3 residues: CASSSTGWDTQYF. Written as DNA, the CDR3 is TGTGCCAGCAGCTCCACAGGTTGGGATACGCAGTATTTT.

This clonotype came up a few times. CDR3 sequence reads: CASRLRWLCGFETQYF. Here the CDR3 DNA reads TGTGCCAGCAGACTAAGGTGGCTTTGTGGATTTGAGACCCAGTACTTC. The V gene is TRBV12-3 or TRBV12-4, the J gene TRBJ2-5; D not resolved. The CDR3 runs to 16 residues. The germline V and J ends were trimmed by 6 bases and 5 bases, with 22 bases remaining between them.

This clonotype occurred many times. The chain carries TRBV27 and TRBJ2-6; D gene ambiguous. CDR1 is MNHEY, CDR2 SMNVEV, per germline (reference sequence). CDR3 length equals 14 residues. The V end was cut by 5 bases, the J end by 0 bases, with 5 bases between. The CDR3 reads CASSALSGANVLTF. DNA for the CDR3: TGTGCCAGCAGTGCCCTCTCTGGGGCCAACGTCCTGACTTTC.

This clonotype came up many times. The chain is built from TRBV12-3 or TRBV12-4 and TRBJ2-6; D is uncertain. V was trimmed by 2 bases and J by 2 bases, leaving 7 bases between them. This CDR3 has 15 amino acids. CDR3 sequence (DNA): TGTGCCAGCAGTTTATCGGCGGCTGGGGCCAACGTCCTGACTTTC. Translating it yields CASSLSAAGANVLTF.

The chain uses TRBV9 and TRBJ2-7; maybe TRBD2 (6 bases). The CDR3 extends over 15 amino acids. Between the trimmed V and J ends, which lost 4 bases and 5 bases, there was a span of 19 bases. Germline CDR1 is SGDLS and CDR2 is YYNGEE. CDR3 bases: TGTGCCAGCAGCCTTACAGCGGGCAATAGGAACGAGCAGTACTTC. Translating it yields CASSLTAGNRNEQYF.

J is TRBJ2-1 and V is TRBV7-2, with D maybe TRBD2 (6 bases). V lost 1 base and J lost 6, with 10 bases in between. CDR3 length equals 14 residues. Germline V gene sequence: CDR1 SGHTA, CDR2 FQGNSA. CDR3 loop: CASSLVRGFNEQFF. DNA of the CDR3: TGTGCCAGCAGCTTAGTGCGGGGTTTCAATGAGCAGTTCTTC.

This clonotype was seen more than once but under ten times. V is TRBV20-1 and J is TRBJ2-3; TRBD1 agrees at 8 bases. The trim removed 0 bases at V and 5 bases at J, leaving 4 bases unmatched. The V gene's germline CDR1 is DFQATT and CDR2 SNEGSKA (reference sequence). The CDR3 is made up of 14 amino acids. The CDR3 protein is CSARDGTGRDTQYF. In DNA form, the CDR3 reads TGCAGTGCTAGAGATGGGACAGGAAGAGATACGCAGTATTTT.

This clonotype came up a few times. This chain joins TRBV5-1 and TRBJ1-1; D remains unclear. The CDR3 spans 14 residues. Trimming cost V 1 base and J 4 bases, with 11 bases left between them. CDR1 and CDR2 (germline): SGHRS, YFSETQ. The CDR3 region has the DNA TGCGCCAGCAGCTTGAATCCGGGGAGCACTGAAGCTTTCTTT. Translating it yields CASSLNPGSTEAFF.

This clonotype showed up just a few times. The chain employs TRBV27 and TRBJ2-5; 7 bases fit TRBD2. Germline CDR1 MNHEY, CDR2 SMNVEV (reference sequence). The V gene end was trimmed by 8 bases and the J gene end by 4 bases; junction bases not matched to a gene: 4. CDR3 length: 12 amino acids. The CDR3 coding sequence is TGTGCCAGCGGAAGCGGGGTAGAGACCCAGTACTTC. Residues: CASGSGVETQYF.

Comment on this clonotype: This may be a read error, as it is one base from a much larger clone. The V call is TRBV20-1, the J call TRBJ2-3; TRBD2 matches at 10 bases. There are 18 residues in the CDR3. Germline V gene data show CDR1 as DFQATT and CDR2 as SNEGSKA (reference sequence). CDR3 in amino acids: CCARASGGPVPYTDTQYF. The DNA of the CDR3 is TGCTGTGCTAGGGCTAGCGGGGGCCCTGTCCCATACACAGATACGCAGTATTTT.

This clonotype has just a few counts. The chain recombines TRBV28 with TRBJ2-5, with 11 positions matching TRBD2. The CDR3 is 15 residues long. The ends lost 8 bases at V and 1 base at J; junction bases unmatched: 6. The germline gives CDR1 MDHEN, CDR2 SYDVKM. As DNA, the CDR3 is TGTGCCAGCGGATCTAGCGGGGGGCTCCAAGAGACCCAGTACTTC. It codes for CASGSSGGLQETQYF.

This clonotype has just a few counts. The genes are TRBV12-3 or TRBV12-4 and TRBJ2-5; the D gene is possibly TRBD2 (6 bases). V gave up 5 bases and J gave up 5 bases, with 12 bases separating them. The CDR3 is made up of 13 amino acids. The CDR3 loop is CASSRGSLETQYF. The CDR3 DNA reads as TGTGCCAGCAGTCGGGGGTCTCTGGAGACCCAGTACTTC.

The chain combines TRBV7-2 with TRBJ1-6; D unclear. Trimming cost V 5 bases and J 6 bases, with 14 bases left between them. CDR1 and CDR2 from the germline V gene are SGHTA and FQGNSA. The CDR3 totals 15 residues. The DNA for the CDR3 is TGTGCCAGCAGCCCCCCCCAGACCGTTAATTCACCCCTCCACTTT. This translates into CASSPPQTVNSPLHF. Looking up the rest from reference TRBV7-2 and TRBJ1-6 gives the full variable domain: GAGVSQSPSNKVTEKGKDVELRCDPISGHTALYWYRQSLGQGLEFLIYFQGNSAPDKSGLPSDRFSAERTGGSVSTLTIQRTQQEDSAVYLCASSPPQTVNSPLHFGNGTRLTVT.

This clonotype was counted between two and nine times. The V call is TRBV27, the J call TRBJ2-1; tentatively, D is TRBD1 or TRBD2 (5 bases each). Trimming left V 10 bases short and J 4 bases short, with 14 bases between. The CDR3 consists of 13 residues. The V gene's germline CDR1 is MNHEY and CDR2 SMNVEV (reference sequence). The CDR3 DNA follows: TGTGCCACCAGCCGGGACGGGTACAATGAGCAGTTCTTC. Translation gives CATSRDGYNEQFF.

This clonotype was seen ten or more times. J is TRBJ2-5 and V is TRBV10-3; D is unclear. Germline V gene sequence: CDR1 ENHRY, CDR2 SYGVKD. Deletions cut 4 bases from V and 5 bases from J, with 11 bases between. CDR3 size: 13 residues. CDR3 protein: CAISGASKETQYF. The CDR3 nucleotides read TGTGCCATCAGTGGAGCTAGTAAGGAGACCCAGTACTTC.

This clonotype was seen at least ten times. The V gene is TRBV15, the J gene TRBJ2-7; D may be TRBD2 (5 bases). There are 13 residues in the CDR3. V was cut by 4 bases and J by 6 bases, with 13 bases left in between. Germline V gene lookup returns CDR1 LNHNV and CDR2 YYDKDF (reference sequence). This CDR3 reads CATSMSFGIEQYV. CDR3 DNA sequence: TGTGCCACCAGCATGAGTTTCGGGATCGAGCAGTACGTC.

The table lists this clonotype with many counts. The chain has TRBV6-2 or TRBV6-3 and TRBJ2-5, with TRBD1 matching over 9 bases. Germline lookup yields CDR1 MNHEY and CDR2 SVGEGT. This CDR3 comprises 16 residues. The J segment lost 4 bases and the V segment lost 2 bases, leaving 8 bases of the junction unmatched. In nucleotides, the CDR3 is TGTGCCAGCAGTTACCCCCGGGACAGGGATCGAGAGACCCAGTACTTC. Its translation is CASSYPRDRDRETQYF.

This clonotype was seen more than once but under ten times. V gene TRBV12-3 or TRBV12-4 combines with J gene TRBJ2-2; 13 nucleotides agree with TRBD2. V dropped 7 bases and J dropped 7; count of bases not matched to a gene: 9. CDR3 size: 16 residues. CDR3 sequence reads: CASTEGTSGVSGELFF. For the CDR3, the DNA is TGTGCCAGCACCGAGGGGACTAGCGGGGTCAGCGGGGAGCTGTTTTTT.